This TCR beta chain was found in a study of blood T cell repertoires in COVID-19. The repertoire was sequenced with immunoSEQ multiplex PCR; TCRdb's copy has only in-frame clones and lacks some. The table shows fewer than 400,000 clones, with less than 85% occurring only once. Trimming took 0 bases from V and 0 from J; bases not matched to a gene: 12. The germline V gene encodes CDR1 SGHDT and CDR2 YYEEEE. CDR3 length: 19 amino acids. J is TRBJ1-2 and V is TRBV5-6; the match to TRBD1 covers 9 bases. This TCR came from a woman younger than 30 with acute or convalescent COVID-19. Input material: peripheral blood. CDR3 DNA sequence: TGTGCCAGCAGCTTGGGGGGACAGGGAAGTTTAGTGCCTAACTATGGCTACACCTTC. This sequence encodes CASSLGGQGSLVPNYGYTF.